Listed below are T cell receptor beta chains from one sample, sequenced in a study of T cells after yellow fever vaccination. MiXCR was run by TCRdb on the 5' RACE reads, yielding one entry per CDR3 protein. The repertoire holds roughly 400,000 distinct CDR3 sequences, with around 19% as singletons. This material consisted of PBMCs, taken before the yellow fever booster vaccination. The receptors originated from a man between 18 and 35 years old who received the YFV17D yellow fever vaccine. The CDR3 runs from the conserved cysteine through the conserved F or W.

j_gene | v_gene | CDR3aa
TRBJ2-6 | TRBV7-3 | CASSSPGHLSGANVLTF
TRBJ2-3 | TRBV5-5 | CASSPANTDTQYF
TRBJ2-4 | TRBV28 | CASSFGLGQQNIQYF
TRBJ1-2 | TRBV28 | CAGGGLANYGYTF
TRBJ1-1 | TRBV7-9 | CASSSYMMNTEAFF
TRBJ2-5 | TRBV7-8 | CASSQAGDLQTQYF
TRBJ2-3 | TRBV12-3/TRBV12-4 | CASSRVLSTDTQYF
TRBJ2-1 | TRBV7-2 | CASSLGFAGTEFF
TRBJ2-5 | TRBV7-9 | CASRAGTPHRETQYF
TRBJ2-3 | TRBV12-3/TRBV12-4 | CATAGVYGGPSDTQYF
TRBJ1-5 | TRBV29-1 | CSVGETGGTNQPQHF